This T cell receptor beta chain came from a study of CD8+ T cells in alopecia areata. Study-level points and caveats: Many of the expanded lesional clones endured in scalp and blood while on tofacitinib.

Extraction and reverse transcription of RNA yielded cDNA as the sequencing template. Produced via immunoSEQ multiplex PCR; TCRdb's table is partial and in-frame only. Of 180,000 or so clones in the sample, roughly 64% were seen once. A single count supports this clone. Antigen: not known. Specified treatment: oral pan-JAK inhibitor, 5-10 mg twice daily. The CDR3 consists of 13 residues. With V trimmed by 8 bases and J by 3 bases, 4 bases remained unmatched. From germline, CDR1 is KGHSH and CDR2 LQKENI. The TCR originated in a human donor with alopecia areata. The chain employs TRBV18 and TRBJ1-5; 7 nucleotides match TRBD1. Material: CD4+ T cells sorted from blood, obtained at week 24, from a patient treated with tofacitinib. As DNA, the CDR3 is TGTGCCAGCCAGGGGGACGCCAATCAGCCCCAGCATTTT. This codes for CASQGDANQPQHF.